This T cell receptor beta chain was retrieved from a study of blood T cell repertoires in COVID-19. About the research overall: COVID-19 samples collected from the United States, Italy and Spain covered acute and convalescent phases.

Per germline, CDR1 ENHRY and CDR2 SYGVKD. The V gene end was trimmed by 6 bases and the J gene end by 6 bases; junction bases not matched to a gene: 4. This CDR3 region has 12 residues. Measured with immunoSEQ multiplex PCR; TCRdb has only the in-frame clones, and not every one. Here the sample spans roughly 120,000 clones, about four fifths being singletons. The chain employs TRBV10-3 and TRBJ1-1; 7 bases fit TRBD1. The source of this sequence is a woman between 40 and 50 years old with acute or convalescent COVID-19. Source material: peripheral blood. For the CDR3, the DNA is TGTGCCATCAGGACAGGGCTAGCTGAAGCTTTCTTT. Protein product: CAIRTGLAEAFF.